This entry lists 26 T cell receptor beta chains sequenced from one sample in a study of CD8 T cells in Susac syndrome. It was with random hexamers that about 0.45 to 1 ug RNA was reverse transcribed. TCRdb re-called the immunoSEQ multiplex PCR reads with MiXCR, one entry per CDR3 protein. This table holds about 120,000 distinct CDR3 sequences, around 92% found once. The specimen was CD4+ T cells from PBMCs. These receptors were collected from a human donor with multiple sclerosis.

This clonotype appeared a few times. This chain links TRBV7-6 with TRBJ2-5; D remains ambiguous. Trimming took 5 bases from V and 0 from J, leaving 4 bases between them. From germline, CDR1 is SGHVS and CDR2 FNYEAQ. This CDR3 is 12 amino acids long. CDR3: CASSPHQETQYF. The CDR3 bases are TGTGCCAGCAGCCCGCACCAAGAGACCCAGTACTTC.

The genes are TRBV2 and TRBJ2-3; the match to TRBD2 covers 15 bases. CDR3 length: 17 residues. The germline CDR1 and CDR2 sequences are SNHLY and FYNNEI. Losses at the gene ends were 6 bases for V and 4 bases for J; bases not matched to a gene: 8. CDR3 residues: CASRGLAGGPGADTQYF. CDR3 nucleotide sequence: TGTGCCAGCAGGGGACTAGCGGGGGGCCCTGGTGCAGATACGCAGTATTTT.

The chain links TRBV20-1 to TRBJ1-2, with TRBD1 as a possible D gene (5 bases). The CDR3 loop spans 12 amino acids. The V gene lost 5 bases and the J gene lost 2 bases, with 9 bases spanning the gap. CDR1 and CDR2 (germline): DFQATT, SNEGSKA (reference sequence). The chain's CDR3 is CSAPGANYGYTF. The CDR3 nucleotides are TGCAGTGCTCCCGGGGCCAACTATGGCTACACCTTC.

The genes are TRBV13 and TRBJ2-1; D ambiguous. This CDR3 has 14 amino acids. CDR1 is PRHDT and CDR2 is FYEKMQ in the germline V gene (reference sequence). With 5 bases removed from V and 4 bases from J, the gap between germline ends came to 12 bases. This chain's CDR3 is CASSISRVYNEQFF. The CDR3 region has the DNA TGTGCCAGCAGCATATCCCGGGTGTACAATGAGCAGTTCTTC.

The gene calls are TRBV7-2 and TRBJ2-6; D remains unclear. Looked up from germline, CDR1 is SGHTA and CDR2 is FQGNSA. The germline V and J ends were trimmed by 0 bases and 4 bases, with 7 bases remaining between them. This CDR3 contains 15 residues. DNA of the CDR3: TGTGCCAGCAGCTTAGCCGGCCTGGGGGCCAACGTCCTGACTTTC. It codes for CASSLAGLGANVLTF.

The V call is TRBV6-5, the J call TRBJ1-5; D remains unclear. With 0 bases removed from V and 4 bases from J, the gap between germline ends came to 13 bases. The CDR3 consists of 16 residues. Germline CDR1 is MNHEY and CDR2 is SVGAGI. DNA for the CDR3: TGTGCCAGCAGTTACTCGAAGAGCTCTGGGAATCAGCCCCAGCATTTT. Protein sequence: CASSYSKSSGNQPQHF.

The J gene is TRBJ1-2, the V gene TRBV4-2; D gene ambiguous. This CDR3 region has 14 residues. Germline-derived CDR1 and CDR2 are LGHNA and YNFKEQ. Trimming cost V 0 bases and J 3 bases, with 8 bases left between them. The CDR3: CASSQDRSDYGYTF. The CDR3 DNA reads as TGTGCCAGCAGCCAAGACCGGTCAGACTATGGCTACACCTTC.

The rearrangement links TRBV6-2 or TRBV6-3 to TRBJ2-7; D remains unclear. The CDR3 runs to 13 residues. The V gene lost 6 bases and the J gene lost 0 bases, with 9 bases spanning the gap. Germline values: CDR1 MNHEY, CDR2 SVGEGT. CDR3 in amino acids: CASRRWDSYEQYF. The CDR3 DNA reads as TGTGCCAGCAGGAGGTGGGACTCCTACGAGCAGTACTTC.

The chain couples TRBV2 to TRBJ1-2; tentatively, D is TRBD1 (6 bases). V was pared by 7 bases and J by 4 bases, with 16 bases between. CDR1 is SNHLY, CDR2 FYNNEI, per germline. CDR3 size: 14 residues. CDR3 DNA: TGTGCCAGCACTAATGGACAGTCCTCCTATGGCTACACCTTC. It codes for CASTNGQSSYGYTF.

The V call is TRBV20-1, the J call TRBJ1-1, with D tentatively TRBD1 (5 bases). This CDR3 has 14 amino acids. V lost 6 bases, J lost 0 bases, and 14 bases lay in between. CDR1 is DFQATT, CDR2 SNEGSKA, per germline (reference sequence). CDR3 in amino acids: CSANMGPMNTEAFF. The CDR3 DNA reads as TGCAGTGCAAACATGGGACCGATGAACACTGAAGCTTTCTTT.

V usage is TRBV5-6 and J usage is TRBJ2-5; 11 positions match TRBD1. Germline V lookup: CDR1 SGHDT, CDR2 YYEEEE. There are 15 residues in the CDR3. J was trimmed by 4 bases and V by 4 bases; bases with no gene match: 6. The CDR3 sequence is CASSRTGTGGETQYF. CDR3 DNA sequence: TGTGCCAGCAGCCGCACCGGGACAGGGGGAGAGACCCAGTACTTC.

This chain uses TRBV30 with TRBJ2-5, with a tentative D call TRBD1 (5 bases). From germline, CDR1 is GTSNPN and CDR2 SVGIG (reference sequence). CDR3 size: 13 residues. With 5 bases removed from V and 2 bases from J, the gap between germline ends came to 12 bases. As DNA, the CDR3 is TGTGCCTGGTTAGGGGCCAGGCAAGAGACCCAGTACTTC. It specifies CAWLGARQETQYF.

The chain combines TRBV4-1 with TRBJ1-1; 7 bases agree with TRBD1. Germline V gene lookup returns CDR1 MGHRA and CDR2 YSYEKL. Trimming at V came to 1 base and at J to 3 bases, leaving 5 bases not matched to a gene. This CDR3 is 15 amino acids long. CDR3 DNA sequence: TGCGCCAGCAGCCAAGCAGGGGGAAGGTACACTGAAGCTTTCTTT. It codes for CASSQAGGRYTEAFF.

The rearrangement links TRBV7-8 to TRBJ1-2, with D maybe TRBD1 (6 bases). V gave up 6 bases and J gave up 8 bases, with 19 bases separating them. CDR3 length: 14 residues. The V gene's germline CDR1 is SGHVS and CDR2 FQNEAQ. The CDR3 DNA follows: TGTGCCAGCAGTCAACAGCGGGACAATACGGGCTACACCTTC. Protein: CASSQQRDNTGYTF.

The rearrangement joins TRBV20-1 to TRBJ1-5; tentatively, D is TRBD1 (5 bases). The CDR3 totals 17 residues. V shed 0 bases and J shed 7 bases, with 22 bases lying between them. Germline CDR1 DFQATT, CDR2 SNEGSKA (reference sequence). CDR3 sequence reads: CSAREGHGPRELQPQHF. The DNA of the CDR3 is TGCAGTGCTAGAGAGGGGCACGGGCCTCGAGAGTTACAGCCCCAGCATTTT.

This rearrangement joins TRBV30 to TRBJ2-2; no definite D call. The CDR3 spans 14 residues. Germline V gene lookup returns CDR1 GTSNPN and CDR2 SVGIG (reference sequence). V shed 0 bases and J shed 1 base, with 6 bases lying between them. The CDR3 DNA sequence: TGTGCCTGGAGTGTACTGCAGAACACCGGGGAGCTGTTTTTT. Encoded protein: CAWSVLQNTGELFF.

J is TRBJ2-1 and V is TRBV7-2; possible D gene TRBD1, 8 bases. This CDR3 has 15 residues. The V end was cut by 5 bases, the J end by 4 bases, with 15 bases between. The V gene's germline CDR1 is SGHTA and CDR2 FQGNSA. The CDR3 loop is CASSPTGGAYNEQFF. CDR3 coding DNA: TGTGCCAGCAGCCCCACAGGGGGGGCTTACAATGAGCAGTTCTTC.

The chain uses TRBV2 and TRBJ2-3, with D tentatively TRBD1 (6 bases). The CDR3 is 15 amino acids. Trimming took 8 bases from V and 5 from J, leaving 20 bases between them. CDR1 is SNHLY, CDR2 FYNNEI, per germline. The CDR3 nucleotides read TGTGCCAGCCGGACAGCTCTCCAATTAGGAGATACGCAGTATTTT. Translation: CASRTALQLGDTQYF.

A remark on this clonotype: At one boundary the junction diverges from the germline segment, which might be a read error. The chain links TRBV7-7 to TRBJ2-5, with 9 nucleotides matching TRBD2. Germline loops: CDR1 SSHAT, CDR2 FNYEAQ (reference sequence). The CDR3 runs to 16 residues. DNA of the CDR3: TGTGCTAGCAGCACCGGGGGTAGCGGGGGCCAAGAGACCCAGTACTTC. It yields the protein CASSTGGSGGQETQYF. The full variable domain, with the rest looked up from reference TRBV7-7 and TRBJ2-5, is GAGVSQSPRYKVTKRGQDVTLRCDPISSHATLYWYQQALGQGPEFLTYFNYEAQPDKSGLPSDRFSAERPEGSISTLTIQRTEQRDSAMYRCASSTGGSGGQETQYFGPGTRLLVL.

Here the CDR3 reads CAWSVRGRSQPQHF. CDR3 DNA sequence: TGTGCCTGGAGTGTACGAGGGAGGTCTCAGCCCCAGCATTTT. The chain couples TRBV30 to TRBJ1-5; D not certain. V lost 0 bases to trimming and J lost 6 bases, with 12 bases between them. Germline-derived CDR1 and CDR2 are GTSNPN and SVGIG (reference sequence). The CDR3 covers 14 residues. Supplemented by reference TRBV30 and TRBJ1-5, the full variable domain reads SQTIHQWPATLVQPVGSPLSLECTVEGTSNPNLYWYRQAAGRGLQLLFYSVGIGQISSEVPQNLSASRPQDRQFILSSKKLLLSDSGFYLCAWSVRGRSQPQHFGDGTRLSIL.

This CDR3 reads CSVEDPVDTQYF. CDR3 nucleotide sequence: TGCAGCGTTGAAGATCCGGTAGATACGCAGTATTTT. V usage is TRBV29-1 and J usage is TRBJ2-3; D is unclear. CDR3 length: 12 residues. Germline loops: CDR1 SQVTM, CDR2 ANQGSEA. The ends were cut back, 0 bases at V and 5 bases at J, with 6 bases in the middle.

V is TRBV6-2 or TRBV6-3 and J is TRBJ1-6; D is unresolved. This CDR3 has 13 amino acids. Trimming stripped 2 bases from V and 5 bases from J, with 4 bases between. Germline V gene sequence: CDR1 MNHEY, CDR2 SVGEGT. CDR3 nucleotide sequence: TGTGCCAGCAGTTACCAGAATAATTCACCCCTCCACTTT. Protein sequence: CASSYQNNSPLHF.

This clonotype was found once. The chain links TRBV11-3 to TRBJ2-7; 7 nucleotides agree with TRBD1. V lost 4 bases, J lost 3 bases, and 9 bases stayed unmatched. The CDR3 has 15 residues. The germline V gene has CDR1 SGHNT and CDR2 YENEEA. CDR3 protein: CASSSHRDRDYEQYF. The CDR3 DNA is TGTGCCAGCAGCTCTCACCGGGACAGAGACTACGAGCAGTACTTC.

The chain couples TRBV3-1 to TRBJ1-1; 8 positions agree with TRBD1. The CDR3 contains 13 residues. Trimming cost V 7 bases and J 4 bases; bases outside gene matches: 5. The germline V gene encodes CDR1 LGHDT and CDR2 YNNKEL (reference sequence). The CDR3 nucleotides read TGTGCCAGCACCTCCAGGGGGCGCACTGAAGCTTTCTTT. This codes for CASTSRGRTEAFF.

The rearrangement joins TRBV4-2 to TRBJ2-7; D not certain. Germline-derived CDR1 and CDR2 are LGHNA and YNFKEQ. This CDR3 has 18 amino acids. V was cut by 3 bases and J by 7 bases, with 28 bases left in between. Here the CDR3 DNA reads TGTGCCAGCAGCCAGGGTATGTGGAGAGAGGACCCTAGGTGGGAGCAGTACTTC. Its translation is CASSQGMWREDPRWEQYF.

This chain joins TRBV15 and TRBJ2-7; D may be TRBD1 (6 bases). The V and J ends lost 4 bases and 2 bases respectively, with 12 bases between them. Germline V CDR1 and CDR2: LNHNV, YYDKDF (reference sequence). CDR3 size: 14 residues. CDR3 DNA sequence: TGTGCCACCAGCACCCAGAGGGACACCTACGAGCAGTACTTC. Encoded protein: CATSTQRDTYEQYF.